The TCR beta chain under discussion was sequenced for a study of shared clonotypes between healthy human individuals. This clone appeared a few times. Its matching antigen is unknown. Study conclusions and caveats: In having few donors, the study represented limited genetic and exposure-history diversity.

Profiled with immunoSEQ multiplex PCR; TCRdb holds only in-frame clones, not every one. In the table there are about 490,000 clones, 76% of which are singletons. Germline CDR1 is SGDLS and CDR2 is YYNGEE. The V gene lost 3 bases and the J gene lost 5 bases, with 10 bases spanning the gap. The length of the CDR3 is 13 residues. Input material: PBMCs. This receptor was taken from a woman aged 40-49 years in good health. Some clones in this sample may be carry-over from other donors' samples. The genes are TRBV9 and TRBJ2-3, with a tentative D call TRBD2 (5 bases). CDR3 DNA: TGTGCCAGCAGCGGGAGGACGCTAGATACGCAGTATTTT. Translating it yields CASSGRTLDTQYF.